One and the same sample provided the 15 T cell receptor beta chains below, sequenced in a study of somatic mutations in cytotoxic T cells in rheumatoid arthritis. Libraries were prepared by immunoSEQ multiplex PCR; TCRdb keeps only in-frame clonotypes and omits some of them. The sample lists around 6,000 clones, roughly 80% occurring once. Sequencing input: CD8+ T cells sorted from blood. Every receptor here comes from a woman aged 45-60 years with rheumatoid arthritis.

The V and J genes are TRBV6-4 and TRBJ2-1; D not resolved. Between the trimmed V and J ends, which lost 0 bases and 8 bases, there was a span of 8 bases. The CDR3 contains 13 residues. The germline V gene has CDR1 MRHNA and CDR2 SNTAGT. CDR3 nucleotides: TGTGCCAGCAGTGACTCGAGTTCTGATGAGCAGTTCTTC. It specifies CASSDSSSDEQFF.

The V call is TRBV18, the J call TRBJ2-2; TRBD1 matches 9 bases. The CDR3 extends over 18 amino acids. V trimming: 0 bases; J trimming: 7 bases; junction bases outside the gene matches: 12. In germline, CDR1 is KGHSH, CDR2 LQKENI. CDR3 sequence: CASSPPTGGVSLVGELFF. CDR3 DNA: TGTGCCAGCTCACCACCAACAGGGGGCGTCTCGTTGGTCGGGGAGCTGTTTTTT.

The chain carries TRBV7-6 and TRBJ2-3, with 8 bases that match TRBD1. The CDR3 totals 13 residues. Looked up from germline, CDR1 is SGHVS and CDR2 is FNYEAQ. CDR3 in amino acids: CATQGAFTDTQYF. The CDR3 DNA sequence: TGTGCTACGCAGGGGGCGTTCACAGATACGCAGTATTTT.

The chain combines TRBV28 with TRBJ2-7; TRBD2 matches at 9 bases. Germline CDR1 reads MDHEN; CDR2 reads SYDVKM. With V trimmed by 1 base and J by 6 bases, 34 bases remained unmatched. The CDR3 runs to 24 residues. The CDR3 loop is CASSLSGTPLPPGGTGTSFVEQYF. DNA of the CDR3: TGTGCCAGCAGTTTATCCGGGACCCCCCTCCCCCCGGGAGGGACCGGGACTAGCTTCGTCGAGCAGTACTTC. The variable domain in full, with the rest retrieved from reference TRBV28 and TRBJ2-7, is DVKVTQSSRYLVKRTGEKVFLECVQDMDHENMFWYRQDPGLGLRLIYFSYDVKMKEKGDIPEGYSVSREKKERFSLILESASTNQTSMYLCASSLSGTPLPPGGTGTSFVEQYFGPGTRLTVT.

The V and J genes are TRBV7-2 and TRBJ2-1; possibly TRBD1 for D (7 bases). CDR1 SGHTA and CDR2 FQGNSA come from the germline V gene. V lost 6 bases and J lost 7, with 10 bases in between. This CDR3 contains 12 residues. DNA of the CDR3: TGTGCCAGCAGTCCAGGGGGGAATGAGCAGTTCTTC. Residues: CASSPGGNEQFF. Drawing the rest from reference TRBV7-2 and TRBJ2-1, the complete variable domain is GAGVSQSPSNKVTEKGKDVELRCDPISGHTALYWYRQSLGQGLEFLIYFQGNSAPDKSGLPSDRFSAERTGGSVSTLTIQRTQQEDSAVYLCASSPGGNEQFFGPGTRLTVL.

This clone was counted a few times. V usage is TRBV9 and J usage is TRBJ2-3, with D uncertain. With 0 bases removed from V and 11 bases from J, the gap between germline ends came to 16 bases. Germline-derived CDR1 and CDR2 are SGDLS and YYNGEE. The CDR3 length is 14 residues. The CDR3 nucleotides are TGTGCCAGCAGCGTAGACCCGGTCGATAGAGTGCAGTATTTT. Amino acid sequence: CASSVDPVDRVQYF.

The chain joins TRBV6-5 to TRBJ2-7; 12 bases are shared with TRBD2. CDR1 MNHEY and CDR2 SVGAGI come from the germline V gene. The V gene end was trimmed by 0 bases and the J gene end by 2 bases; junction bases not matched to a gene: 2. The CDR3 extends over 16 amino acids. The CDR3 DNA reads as TGTGCCAGCAGTTACTCGGGACTAGCGGGCACCTACGAGCAGTACTTC. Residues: CASSYSGLAGTYEQYF.

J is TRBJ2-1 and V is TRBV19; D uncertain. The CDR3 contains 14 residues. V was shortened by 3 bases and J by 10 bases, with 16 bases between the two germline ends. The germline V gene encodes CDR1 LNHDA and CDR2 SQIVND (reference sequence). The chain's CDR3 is CASSILIEPVEQFF. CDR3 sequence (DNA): TGTGCCAGTAGTATTCTTATAGAACCCGTCGAGCAGTTCTTC.

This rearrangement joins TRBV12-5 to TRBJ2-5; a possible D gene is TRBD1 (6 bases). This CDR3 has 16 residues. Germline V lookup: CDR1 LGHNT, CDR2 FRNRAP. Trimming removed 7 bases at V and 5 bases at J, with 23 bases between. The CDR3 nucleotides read TGTGCTAGTGTCTCTTTGGTTCAGGGGTCGGGGGAGACCCAGTACTTC. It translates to CASVSLVQGSGETQYF.

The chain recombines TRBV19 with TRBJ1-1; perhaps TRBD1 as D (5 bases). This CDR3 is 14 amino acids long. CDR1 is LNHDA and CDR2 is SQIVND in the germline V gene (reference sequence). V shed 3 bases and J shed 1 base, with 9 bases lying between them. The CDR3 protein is CASSIRGGNTEAFF. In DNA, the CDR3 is TGTGCCAGTAGTATTCGGGGGGGGAACACTGAAGCTTTCTTT.

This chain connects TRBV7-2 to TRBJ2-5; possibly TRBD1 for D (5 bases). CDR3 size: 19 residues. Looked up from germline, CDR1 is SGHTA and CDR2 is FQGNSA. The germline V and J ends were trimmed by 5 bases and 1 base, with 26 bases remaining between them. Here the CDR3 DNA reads TGTGCCAGCAGCCTAACGCAGGGTCAGTTCTTCTCTAGCCAAGAGACCCAGTACTTC. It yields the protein CASSLTQGQFFSSQETQYF.

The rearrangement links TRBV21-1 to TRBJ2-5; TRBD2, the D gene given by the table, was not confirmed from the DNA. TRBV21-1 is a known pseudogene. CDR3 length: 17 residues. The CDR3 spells CASSNTSLAGVGETQYF. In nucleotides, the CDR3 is TGTGCCAGCAGCAATACGAGCTTAGCGGGAGTAGGAGAGACCCAGTACTTC.

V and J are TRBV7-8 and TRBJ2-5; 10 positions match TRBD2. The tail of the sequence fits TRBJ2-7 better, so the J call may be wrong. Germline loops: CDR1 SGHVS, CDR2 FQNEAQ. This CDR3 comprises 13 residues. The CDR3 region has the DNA TGTGCCAGCAATCCTAGCGGGAGCTACGAGCAGTACTTC. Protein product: CASNPSGSYEQYF.

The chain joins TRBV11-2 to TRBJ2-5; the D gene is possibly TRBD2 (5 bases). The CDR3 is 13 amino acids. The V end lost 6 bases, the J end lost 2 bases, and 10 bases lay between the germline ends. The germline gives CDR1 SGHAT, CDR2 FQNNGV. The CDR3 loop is CASRTSGQETQYF. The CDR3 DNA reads TGTGCCAGCAGAACCTCGGGGCAAGAGACCCAGTACTTC.

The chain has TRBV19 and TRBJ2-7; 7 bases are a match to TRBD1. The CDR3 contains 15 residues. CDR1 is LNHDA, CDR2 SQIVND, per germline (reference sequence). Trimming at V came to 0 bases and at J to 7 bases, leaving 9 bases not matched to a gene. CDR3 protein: CASSIEDRIPWEQYF. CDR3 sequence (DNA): TGTGCCAGTAGTATAGAGGACAGGATCCCTTGGGAGCAGTACTTC.